The source of this T cell receptor beta chain is a study of CD4 T cells in relation to SARS-CoV-2 and coronaviruses. Looking at the study overall: TCR beta CDR3s were sequenced after roughly ten-day antigen culture of PBMCs. Patient ages ranged from 21 to 72, median 38.

The repertoire was sequenced with immunoSEQ multiplex PCR; TCRdb's copy has only in-frame clones and lacks some. Among some 45,000 clones listed, approximately 80% were seen once. A note on this clone: Its antigen is currently unknown.

For less than eleven days, roughly 100,000 sorted CD4+ cells grew with T cell-depleted PBMCs and CEF. V gave up 2 bases and J gave up 5 bases, with 6 bases separating them. Germline V gene data show CDR1 as MNHEY and CDR2 as SVGAGI. This CDR3 has 12 amino acids. The V and J genes are TRBV6-5 and TRBJ1-2; a weak D match, TRBD1 (5 bases). Specimen: naive CD4+ T cells from PBMCs, cultured in vitro. The subset denotes: naive CD4+ T cells isolated by negative enrichment. This sequence was found in an adult with COVID-19. Here the CDR3 reads CASSYDSYGYTF. The CDR3 region has the DNA TGTGCCAGCAGTTACGACAGTTATGGCTACACCTTC.